This T cell receptor beta chain derives from a study of OX40 agonist ivuxolimab in advanced cancers. The wider study: Those treated in dose escalation had hepatocellular carcinoma, melanoma, renal cell cancer or head and neck cancer. The study, taken as a whole, reports: Those patients achieving a partial response at 0.1-3.0 mg/kg showed among the lowest clonal expansion.

About this clone: The antigen is unknown.

Blood sampling was done at baseline, cycle 4 day 1, and cycle 7 day 1. V was trimmed by 4 bases and J by 6 bases, leaving 16 bases between them. Germline V gene data show CDR1 as SGHRS and CDR2 as YFSETQ. The CDR3 runs 14 residues. The repertoire was sequenced with immunoSEQ multiplex PCR; TCRdb's copy has only in-frame clones and lacks some. Of roughly 86,000 clones detected, 80% to 95% appear once; the ten largest clones hold 1% to 1.3%. This chain uses TRBV5-1 with TRBJ1-2; D remains unclear. The sequence came from an adult with an advanced solid tumor such as melanoma, head and neck, liver or kidney cancer. Specimen: CD4+ or CD8+ T cells sorted from blood, collected in a trial of the OX40 agonist ivuxolimab. CDR3 sequence (DNA): TGCGCCAGCAGCCTCGGGCACCCCATTGATGGCTACACCTTC. Protein product: CASSLGHPIDGYTF. Together with reference TRBV5-1 and TRBJ1-2, the CDR3 gives the full variable domain: KAGVTQTPRYLIKTRGQQVTLSCSPISGHRSVSWYQQTPGQGLQFLFEYFSETQRNKGNFPGRFSGRQFSNSRSEMNVSTLELGDSALYLCASSLGHPIDGYTFGSGTRLTVV.